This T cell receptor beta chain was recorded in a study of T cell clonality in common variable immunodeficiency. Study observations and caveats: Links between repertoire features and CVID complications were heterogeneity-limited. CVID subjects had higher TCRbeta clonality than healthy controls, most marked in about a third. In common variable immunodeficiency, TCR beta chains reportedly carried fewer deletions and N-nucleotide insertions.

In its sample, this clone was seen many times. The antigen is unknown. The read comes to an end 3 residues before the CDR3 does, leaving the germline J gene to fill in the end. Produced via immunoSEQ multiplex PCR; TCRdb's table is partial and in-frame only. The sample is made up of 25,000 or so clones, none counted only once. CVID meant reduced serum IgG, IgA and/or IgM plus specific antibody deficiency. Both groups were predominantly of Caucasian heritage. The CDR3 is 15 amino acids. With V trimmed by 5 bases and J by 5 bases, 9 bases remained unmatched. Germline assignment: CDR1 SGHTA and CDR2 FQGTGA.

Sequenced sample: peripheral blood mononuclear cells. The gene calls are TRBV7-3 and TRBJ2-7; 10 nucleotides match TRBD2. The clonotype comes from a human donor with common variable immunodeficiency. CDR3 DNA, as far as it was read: TGTGCCAGCAGCGTCTCTAGCGGGGGAAACCACGAG. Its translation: CASSVSSGGNHE. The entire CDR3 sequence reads CASSVSSGGNHEQYF.